Given below is one TCR beta chain in context. Its matching antigen is unknown. The sample belongs to a study of T cells in Graves' hyperthyroidism and ophthalmopathy. CDR3 length: 15 amino acids. Deletions cut 4 bases from V and 6 bases from J, with 18 bases between. Germline CDR1 is DFQATT and CDR2 is SNEGSKA (reference sequence). General study points: From stable hyperthyroidism, ophthalmopathy was separated by a 13 V-J model.

TCR beta CDR3 regions were amplified from RNA. The TCR CDR3 was amplified in a first-round RT-PCR using the HTBI primer set. Each CDR3 protein gets one entry after TCRdb re-called the multiplex PCR reads with MiXCR. The sample has more than 500,000 distinct CDR3 sequences; around 15% are singletons. Exclusions: uncontrolled infection, other autoimmune disease, pregnancy, lactation. The PBMCs were taken from roughly 10 ml of fresh peripheral blood. The specimen was blood. The chain joins TRBV20-1 to TRBJ2-2, with a tentative D call TRBD2 (6 bases). This clonotype was obtained from a woman in her thirties or forties with Graves' hyperthyroidism. The CDR3 bases are TGCAGTGCTACCCCTGTACTAGCACTGGCCGGGGAGCTGTTTTTT. Its translation: CSATPVLALAGELFF.